This T cell receptor (beta chain) was sequenced for a study of blood T cell repertoires in COVID-19. The assay was immunoSEQ multiplex PCR, and TCRdb's table has in-frame clones only and misses some. The top ten hold roughly 6% of the sample, which has under 75,000 clones, roughly three quarters seen once. V lost 5 bases and J 5 bases, leaving 18 bases between the germline ends. Germline V lookup: CDR1 SGHTA, CDR2 FQGNSA. The CDR3 is made up of 15 amino acids. Source material: peripheral blood. The sequence was obtained from a woman aged 70-85 years with acute or convalescent COVID-19. The V call is TRBV7-2, the J call TRBJ1-2; D is unclear. The CDR3 spells CASSTRVGREYGYTF. The CDR3 nucleotides read TGTGCCAGCAGCACCCGAGTGGGTCGGGAATATGGCTACACCTTC.